This T cell receptor beta chain was sequenced in a study of blood T cell repertoires in COVID-19. About this clone: An end of the junction does not agree with germline; a read error may underlie this.

TCRdb keeps only in-frame clones here, not all; method: immunoSEQ multiplex PCR. The sample includes a few hundred thousand clones, approximately 90% of them seen just once. The CDR3 length is 17 residues. Germline lookup yields CDR1 SGDLS and CDR2 YYNGEE. The clonotype comes from a woman between 45 and 65 years old with COVID-19, enrolled during active disease. The chain recombines TRBV9 with TRBJ2-7; TRBD2 matches at 14 bases. Sequenced: peripheral blood. The CDR3 sequence is CASSAGLAGGVSYELYF. DNA for the CDR3: TGTGCCAGCAGCGCTGGACTAGCGGGAGGCGTCTCCTACGAGCTGTACTTC.